This entry concerns a single TCR beta chain. CDR3 length equals 15 residues. From germline, CDR1 is MNHEY and CDR2 SVGAGI. Trimming shortened V by 8 bases and J by 2 bases, and 15 bases separated the two germline ends. These data are taken from a study of blood T cell repertoires in COVID-19. Overall study: The analysed material was cDNA or gDNA that came from T cells, B-cell-depleted T cells, or PBMCs.

As originally analysed: Nucleated cell counts were estimated from reference gene primer amplification. Some clones are missing from TCRdb's copy, which holds only in-frame ones; the method was immunoSEQ multiplex PCR. The DNA was the basis for D and trimming; V, J and clone size are from that table. The sample has about 120,000 clones; less than 75% are singletons. The material sequenced was peripheral blood. The V call is TRBV6-5, the J call TRBJ1-4; the D gene is possibly TRBD1 (6 bases). The sequence was collected from a human donor with acute or convalescent COVID-19. The donor label of this sample is uncertain. DNA of the CDR3: TGTGCCAGCCGAATCGGGGGGGGCACTAATGAAAAACTGTTTTTT. It encodes CASRIGGGTNEKLFF.